Following are 17 T cell receptor beta chains from one sample sequenced in a study of T cell responses to AZD1222 COVID-19 vaccine. Profiling relied on immunoSEQ multiplex PCR, and the TCRdb table lists in-frame clones only, not all of them. The profile covers some 110,000 clones, with around 85% appearing a single time and just under 4.5% taken by the ten largest. The sequencing used peripheral blood, collected 28 days after the second AZD1222 dose. These receptors all come from an adult who received the AZD1222 COVID-19 vaccine.

This chain uses TRBV30 with TRBJ1-4; unclear D gene. CDR1 is GTSNPN and CDR2 is SVGIG in the germline V gene (reference sequence). The CDR3 is made up of 12 amino acids. V was cut by 2 bases and J by 4 bases, with 5 bases left in between. CDR3 in DNA: TGTGCCTGGAGTCAAAGTAATGAAAAACTGTTTTTT. Translated, it gives CAWSQSNEKLFF.

V usage is TRBV5-4 and J usage is TRBJ2-7; the D is unclear. Germline CDR1 is SGHNT and CDR2 is YYREEE (reference sequence). V was cut by 0 bases and J by 6 bases, with 13 bases left in between. The CDR3 runs 14 residues. CDR3 coding DNA: TGTGCCAGCAGCTTGGAGGGCGGAATCCGCGAGCAGTACTTC. This sequence encodes CASSLEGGIREQYF.

This CDR3 reads CASSQQQGIQETQYF. The DNA of the CDR3 is TGCGCCAGCAGTCAACAACAGGGAATCCAAGAGACCCAGTACTTC. This chain links TRBV5-1 with TRBJ2-5; D is perhaps TRBD1 (6 bases). The V and J ends lost 5 bases and 1 base respectively, with 15 bases between them. The germline gives CDR1 SGHRS, CDR2 YFSETQ. The CDR3 is made up of 15 amino acids.

The sample holds one count of this clone. The chain recombines TRBV6-2 or TRBV6-3 with TRBJ1-2, with 8 bases fitting TRBD1. Trimming took 5 bases from V and 4 from J; bases not matched to a gene: 6. Germline CDR1 reads MNHEY; CDR2 reads SVGEGT. The CDR3 is 14 residues long. The CDR3 nucleotides read TGTGCCAGCAGTACCCCGGACAGGGCCTATGGCTACACCTTC. Amino acids: CASSTPDRAYGYTF.

The rearrangement links TRBV19 to TRBJ2-7; 7 bases fit TRBD1. The junction had 8 bases not matched to a gene; V was cut back by 5 bases and J by 4 bases. Looked up from germline, CDR1 is LNHDA and CDR2 is SQIVND (reference sequence). CDR3 length: 14 amino acids. CDR3 DNA sequence: TGTGCCAGTAGTTCCGGGACAGTCGGTTACGAGCAGTACTTC. Amino acids: CASSSGTVGYEQYF.

The J gene is TRBJ2-1, the V gene TRBV4-2; no definite D call. V lost 4 bases and J 8 bases, leaving 18 bases between the germline ends. This CDR3 is 15 amino acids long. Per the germline V gene, CDR1 is LGHNA and CDR2 is YNFKEQ. As DNA, the CDR3 is TGTGCCAGCAGCCGAACACATACCTTGTATGATGAGCAGTTCTTC. Translated: CASSRTHTLYDEQFF.

This rearrangement joins TRBV6-6 to TRBJ2-7; 10 bases are shared with TRBD1. This CDR3 is 16 amino acids long. J gave up 6 bases and V 10 bases, and 18 bases lay outside the gene matches. CDR1 and CDR2 (germline): MNHNY, SVGAGI (reference sequence). This CDR3 is CATWDRGIGGSFEQYF. As DNA, the CDR3 is TGTGCCACCTGGGACAGGGGAATCGGCGGATCATTCGAGCAGTACTTC.

The chain links TRBV5-1 to TRBJ1-1; TRBD1 aligns across 9 bases. Germline-derived CDR1 and CDR2 are SGHRS and YFSETQ. V was clipped by 2 bases and J by 1 base; unmatched bases: 6. This CDR3 region has 16 residues. The CDR3 DNA reads as TGCGCCAGCAGCTTTACAGGGGGCACCGCGAACACTGAAGCTTTCTTT. This gives the protein CASSFTGGTANTEAFF.

This clone was picked up one time. The chain's CDR3 is CASSGMSNQPQHF. CDR3 DNA: TGTGCCAGCAGTGGGATGAGCAATCAGCCCCAGCATTTT. This chain joins TRBV28 and TRBJ1-5, with no clear D. Per germline, CDR1 MDHEN and CDR2 SYDVKM. There are 13 residues in the CDR3. The germline V and J ends were trimmed by 5 bases and 1 base, with 6 bases remaining between them. Looking up the rest from reference TRBV28 and TRBJ1-5 gives the full variable domain: DVKVTQSSRYLVKRTGEKVFLECVQDMDHENMFWYRQDPGLGLRLIYFSYDVKMKEKGDIPEGYSVSREKKERFSLILESASTNQTSMYLCASSGMSNQPQHFGDGTRLSIL.

This rearrangement joins TRBV19 to TRBJ2-1; 12 bases are a match to TRBD1. CDR1 is LNHDA and CDR2 is SQIVND in the germline V gene (reference sequence). The CDR3 is 16 amino acids. J gave up 8 bases and V 1 base, and 6 bases lay outside the gene matches. The DNA of the CDR3 is TGTGCCAGTAGTATAGGCCGGGACAGGGGGCGTGATGAGCAGTTCTTC. This gives the protein CASSIGRDRGRDEQFF.

V and J are TRBV18 and TRBJ2-1; 12 bases map to TRBD2. CDR1 is KGHSH, CDR2 LQKENI, per germline. Trimming at V came to 1 base and at J to 14 bases, leaving 9 bases not matched to a gene. The CDR3 consists of 15 residues. The CDR3 coding sequence is TGTGCCAGCTCACCACTGGATCGACTAGCGGGGGAGAAGTTCTTC. Protein product: CASSPLDRLAGEKFF.

The V and J genes are TRBV5-3 and TRBJ1-5, with a weak D call TRBD1 (5 bases). TRBV5-3 is an open reading frame whose function is uncertain. V was shortened by 4 bases and J by 2 bases, with 13 bases between the two germline ends. The CDR3 loop spans 15 amino acids. The CDR3 loop is CARSPGTGGNQPQHF. The CDR3 DNA follows: TGTGCCAGAAGCCCAGGGACCGGGGGCAATCAGCCCCAGCATTTT.

This chain links TRBV5-5 with TRBJ1-4; no reliable D call. Germline-derived CDR1 and CDR2 are SGHKS and YYEKEE (reference sequence). Between the trimmed V and J ends, which lost 5 bases and 3 bases, there was a span of 20 bases. This CDR3 is 17 amino acids long. CDR3 in DNA: TGTGCCAGCAGGAAAACCTCTGGCCCCGGGGCTAATGAAAAACTGTTTTTT. Residues: CASRKTSGPGANEKLFF.

This clone has a single count. The V gene is TRBV11-1, the J gene TRBJ1-1, with no clear D. This CDR3 has 14 amino acids. Trimming left V 5 bases short and J 0 bases short, with 10 bases between. The germline V gene has CDR1 SGHAT and CDR2 FQDESV (reference sequence). CDR3 in DNA: TGTGCCAGCAGCAACGTGCCCATGAACACTGAAGCTTTCTTT. Its translation: CASSNVPMNTEAFF. The whole variable domain, remainder taken from reference TRBV11-1 and TRBJ1-1, is EAEVAQSPRYKITEKSQAVAFWCDPISGHATLYWYRQILGQGPELLVQFQDESVVDDSQLPKDRFSAERLKGVDSTLKIQPAELGDSAMYLCASSNVPMNTEAFFGQGTRLTVV.

This clone was detected only once. The chain recombines TRBV5-4 with TRBJ1-6; 7 bases match TRBD1. Germline lookup yields CDR1 SGHNT and CDR2 YYREEE (reference sequence). The CDR3 extends over 15 amino acids. V trimming: 4 bases; J trimming: 9 bases; junction bases outside the gene matches: 10. DNA of the CDR3: TGTGCCAGCAGCCAACCTACAGGGGTTTCTTCACCCCTCCACTTT. Translation: CASSQPTGVSSPLHF.

The genes are TRBV6-6 and TRBJ1-4, with D uncertain. Germline V gene data show CDR1 as MNHNY and CDR2 as SVGAGI (reference sequence). V shed 4 bases and J shed 3 bases, with 12 bases lying between them. This CDR3 contains 15 residues. The CDR3 DNA reads TGTGCCAGCAGTTCCTATGCGTCGGCTAATGAAAAACTGTTTTTT. Encoded protein: CASSSYASANEKLFF.

V usage is TRBV5-1 and J usage is TRBJ1-4; D not resolved. Trimming pared 4 bases from V and 0 bases from J, leaving 10 bases between. The germline V gene encodes CDR1 SGHRS and CDR2 YFSETQ. CDR3 size: 15 residues. The CDR3 sequence: CASSNGPATNEKLFF. The CDR3 nucleotides are TGCGCCAGCAGCAATGGACCCGCAACTAATGAAAAACTGTTTTTT. The variable domain in full, completed from reference TRBV5-1 and TRBJ1-4, reads KAGVTQTPRYLIKTRGQQVTLSCSPISGHRSVSWYQQTPGQGLQFLFEYFSETQRNKGNFPGRFSGRQFSNSRSEMNVSTLELGDSALYLCASSNGPATNEKLFFGSGTQLSVL.